This T cell receptor (beta chain) originates from a study of OX40 agonist ivuxolimab in advanced cancers. Whole-study context: Patient treatment consisted of intravenous ivuxolimab administration every 2 weeks at 0.01 to 10 mg/kg.

Method: immunoSEQ multiplex PCR; TCRdb's copy keeps in-frame clones and lacks some. The data hold approximately 76,000 clones, with roughly 86% observed a single time. This clone has more than one count but fewer than ten. Its target is not known. The CDR3 extends over 14 amino acids. Trimming pared 1 base from V and 6 bases from J, leaving 11 bases between. Germline V gene sequence: CDR1 SGHRS, CDR2 YFSETQ. Study outcomes and limitations: Partial responders dosed at 0.1-3.0 mg/kg displayed clonal expansion ranking among the lowest.

The V and J genes are TRBV5-1 and TRBJ2-1, with D perhaps TRBD1 (5 bases). This receptor was taken from an adult with an advanced solid tumor such as melanoma, head and neck, liver or kidney cancer. The material sequenced was CD4+ or CD8+ T cells sorted from blood, taken in a trial of the OX40 agonist ivuxolimab. CDR3 protein: CASSLQGSLNEQFF. DNA of the CDR3: TGCGCCAGCAGCTTGCAGGGATCCCTCAATGAGCAGTTCTTC. The full variable domain, with the rest looked up from reference TRBV5-1 and TRBJ2-1, is KAGVTQTPRYLIKTRGQQVTLSCSPISGHRSVSWYQQTPGQGLQFLFEYFSETQRNKGNFPGRFSGRQFSNSRSEMNVSTLELGDSALYLCASSLQGSLNEQFFGPGTRLTVL.